This T cell receptor beta chain was identified during a study of early T cells in non-severe SARS-CoV-2 infection. Study-level background: Sequencing input comprised bulk RNA from unsorted whole blood; chain pairing was not available. Findings and limits, study-wide: There was a bias toward anti-spike CD8 responses in VDJdb matching, which missed private and CD4 specificities.

As to this clonotype: Its specificity is unknown.

V was cut by 5 bases and J by 0 bases, with 11 bases left in between. CDR3 length: 15 amino acids. Germline V gene lookup returns CDR1 SGHVS and CDR2 FQNEAQ. Individually, cDNA molecules had unique molecular identifiers attached to them. MiXCR, applied by TCRdb to the 5' RACE reads, yields one record per CDR3 protein. The top ten hold 12% of the sample, which has about 75,000 distinct CDR3 sequences, approximately 10% seen once. The receptor's source is an adult who was a healthcare worker with PCR-confirmed SARS-CoV-2 infection or an uninfected control (not recorded which). This specimen consisted of whole blood, obtained at baseline. This chain connects TRBV7-8 to TRBJ2-1; D might be TRBD2 (6 bases). The DNA of the CDR3 is TGTGCCAGCAGCCCCCGGGAGAGCTCCTACAATGAGCAGTTCTTC. Protein sequence: CASSPRESSYNEQFF.